These 22 T cell receptor beta chains originate from one sample sequenced in a study of shared clonotypes between healthy human individuals. CD8 cells classed as naive were CD45RO-negative and positively selected for CCR7, excluding terminally differentiated effector memory CD45RA+ cells. Profiled with immunoSEQ multiplex PCR; TCRdb holds only in-frame clones, not every one. The repertoire holds a few hundred thousand clones, with nearly 97% as singletons. Sequences were obtained from naive CD8+ T cells sorted from blood. These receptors originate from a woman aged 25 to 39 in good health.

The chain carries TRBV30 and TRBJ1-1; D is unclear. Germline V gives CDR1 GTSNPN, CDR2 SVGIG (reference sequence). The CDR3 has 11 amino acids. V lost 7 bases and J lost 1, with 7 bases in between. The CDR3 DNA sequence: TGTGCCTCAGGCCGGAACACTGAAGCTTTCTTT. This gives the protein CASGRNTEAFF. Looking up the rest from reference TRBV30 and TRBJ1-1 gives the full variable domain: SQTIHQWPATLVQPVGSPLSLECTVEGTSNPNLYWYRQAAGRGLQLLFYSVGIGQISSEVPQNLSASRPQDRQFILSSKKLLLSDSGFYLCASGRNTEAFFGQGTRLTVV.

The CDR3 sequence: CASSLSNSYNEQFF. Here the CDR3 DNA reads TGTGCCAGCAGTTTATCCAATTCCTACAATGAGCAGTTCTTC. The V call is TRBV28, the J call TRBJ2-1, with D unclear. Germline V gives CDR1 MDHEN, CDR2 SYDVKM. The CDR3 sequence is 14 residues long. The V end was cut by 1 base, the J end by 1 base, with 5 bases between.

The gene calls are TRBV7-3 and TRBJ2-2; 7 bases fit TRBD1. Germline V lookup: CDR1 SGHTA, CDR2 FQGTGA. Trimming cost V 4 bases and J 6 bases; bases outside gene matches: 5. The CDR3 is 14 amino acids. CDR3 in amino acids: CASSSSTGAGELFF. The CDR3 DNA reads as TGTGCCAGCAGCTCAAGTACAGGGGCCGGGGAGCTGTTTTTT.

The rearrangement uses TRBV27 and TRBJ2-7; D unresolved. Trimming took 5 bases from V and 0 from J, leaving 17 bases between them. Germline CDR1 MNHEY, CDR2 SMNVEV (reference sequence). This CDR3 spans 16 amino acids. The CDR3 DNA is TGTGCCAGCAGTCCCAATCAGAGAAGGGTCTCCTACGAGCAGTACTTC. Protein sequence: CASSPNQRRVSYEQYF.

V and J are TRBV27 and TRBJ1-1, with a weak D call TRBD1 (6 bases). The CDR3 spans 14 residues. Trimming took 7 bases from V and 4 from J, leaving 16 bases between them. Germline V lookup: CDR1 MNHEY, CDR2 SMNVEV (reference sequence). The CDR3 DNA reads TGTGCCAGCACCTACAGGGAATTGGTCACTGAAGCTTTCTTT. As protein: CASTYRELVTEAFF.

This rearrangement joins TRBV6-4 to TRBJ2-2; D assignment may be TRBD1 or TRBD2 (5 bases each). This CDR3 has 15 amino acids. The V gene lost 1 base and the J gene lost 6 bases, with 12 bases spanning the gap. Germline-derived CDR1 and CDR2 are MRHNA and SNTAGT. The CDR3 nucleotides read TGTGCCAGCAGTGACTGGGGGAGTTCGGCCGGGGAGCTGTTTTTT. Amino acid sequence: CASSDWGSSAGELFF.

Concerning this clone: The sample carries other DNA sequences with the same CDR3. The chain combines TRBV2 with TRBJ2-7; D may be TRBD1 or TRBD2 (5 bases each). The germline V gene encodes CDR1 SNHLY and CDR2 FYNNEI. Between the trimmed V and J ends, which lost 1 base and 1 base, there was a span of 8 bases. CDR3 length equals 14 residues. Here the CDR3 DNA reads TGTGCCAGCAGTGAAGGGGGGAATTCCTACGAGCAGTACTTC. It is translated as CASSEGGNSYEQYF.

The CDR3 here is CASSPNLAGASDTQYF. The CDR3 DNA reads as TGTGCCAGCAGCCCAAACCTAGCGGGAGCATCGGATACGCAGTATTTT. V is TRBV7-9 and J is TRBJ2-3; 10 bases are shared with TRBD2. With V trimmed by 5 bases and J by 6 bases, 11 bases remained unmatched. CDR1 and CDR2 from the germline V gene are SEHNR and FQNEAQ (reference sequence). The CDR3 consists of 16 residues. The whole variable domain, remainder taken from reference TRBV7-9 and TRBJ2-3, is DTGVSQNPRHKITKRGQNVTFRCDPISEHNRLYWYRQTLGQGPEFLTYFQNEAQLEKSRLLSDRFSAERPKGSFSTLEIQRTEQGDSAMYLCASSPNLAGASDTQYFGPGTRLTVL.

The chain is built from TRBV5-6 and TRBJ2-6; possibly TRBD2 for D (6 bases). Between the trimmed V and J ends, which lost 2 bases and 2 bases, there was a span of 8 bases. Looked up from germline, CDR1 is SGHDT and CDR2 is YYEEEE. The CDR3 spans 15 residues. CDR3 nucleotides: TGTGCCAGCAGCTTAGGAGGGCCTGGGGCCAACGTCCTGACTTTC. Protein product: CASSLGGPGANVLTF. Full variable domain (outside the CDR3, taken from reference TRBV5-6 and TRBJ2-6): DAGVTQSPTHLIKTRGQQVTLRCSPKSGHDTVSWYQQALGQGPQFIFQYYEEEERQRGNFPDRFSGHQFPNYSSELNVNALLLGDSALYLCASSLGGPGANVLTFGAGSRLTVL.

The table lists this clone with a count of one. The V and J genes are TRBV6-6 and TRBJ1-1, with D perhaps TRBD1 (5 bases). Germline values: CDR1 MNHNY, CDR2 SVGAGI (reference sequence). The CDR3 covers 12 residues. Trimming left V 6 bases short and J 5 bases short, with 10 bases between. CDR3 nucleotides: TGTGCCAGCAGCCCCGGGGGAACTGAAGCTTTCTTT. It encodes CASSPGGTEAFF.

This chain uses TRBV5-1 with TRBJ2-2; 9 positions agree with TRBD2. The germline V gene encodes CDR1 SGHRS and CDR2 YFSETQ. J gave up 3 bases and V 4 bases, and 7 bases lay outside the gene matches. The CDR3 is made up of 16 amino acids. The CDR3, as DNA: TGCGCCAGCAGCCTTAGCGGGAGAAGTTACACCGGGGAGCTGTTTTTT. Translating gives CASSLSGRSYTGELFF.

The genes are TRBV6-6 and TRBJ2-5, with 10 bases aligning to TRBD2. The J call is doubtful: the DNA matches TRBJ2-7 better. Germline V gene lookup returns CDR1 MNHNY and CDR2 SVGAGI (reference sequence). This CDR3 spans 14 amino acids. CDR3 in DNA: TGTGCCAGCAGTGCACTAGCGGGGCACTACGAGCAGTACTTC. This codes for CASSALAGHYEQYF.

The rearrangement uses TRBV6-5 and TRBJ2-1, with 11 bases fitting TRBD2. Germline V CDR1 and CDR2: MNHEY, SVGAGI. This CDR3 has 15 residues. V shed 6 bases, J shed 4 bases, and the junction held 5 bases outside the gene matches. The CDR3 DNA sequence: TGTGCCAGCAGACCGGGACTAGCGGTATACAATGAGCAGTTCTTC. Its translation: CASRPGLAVYNEQFF.

The chain couples TRBV27 to TRBJ2-3; D is ambiguous. Between the trimmed V and J ends, which lost 10 bases and 3 bases, there was a span of 8 bases. This CDR3 has 11 residues. Germline CDR1 MNHEY, CDR2 SMNVEV (reference sequence). CDR3 nucleotides: TGTGCCACCGTTCTTACAGATACGCAGTATTTT. Translated: CATVLTDTQYF.

The CDR3 loop is CASRSTYEQYF. CDR3 nucleotide sequence: TGTGCCAGCAGGAGTACCTACGAGCAGTACTTC. The chain carries TRBV25-1 and TRBJ2-7; D not certain. Germline V gene lookup returns CDR1 MGHDK and CDR2 SYGVNS. The CDR3 has 11 amino acids. V lost 6 bases and J 2 bases, leaving 5 bases between the germline ends.

The chain has TRBV5-1 and TRBJ1-2, with TRBD1 identical over 10 bases. The CDR3 is made up of 12 amino acids. V lost 7 bases to trimming and J lost 4 bases; unmatched junction nucleotides: 1. CDR1 and CDR2 from the germline V gene are SGHRS and YFSETQ. This CDR3 reads CASGDRGYGYTF. CDR3 nucleotides: TGCGCCAGCGGGGACAGGGGCTATGGCTACACCTTC.

The chain links TRBV27 to TRBJ2-7; D might be TRBD1 (5 bases). Germline CDR1 is MNHEY and CDR2 is SMNVEV (reference sequence). The V gene lost 1 base and the J gene lost 4 bases, with 14 bases spanning the gap. The CDR3 has 15 amino acids. The chain's CDR3 is CASSLYGGPGYEQYF. For the CDR3, the DNA is TGTGCCAGCAGTTTATACGGTGGGCCAGGGTACGAGCAGTACTTC.

The genes are TRBV7-9 and TRBJ1-5, with D possibly TRBD1 on 6 matching bases. This CDR3 contains 13 residues. Between the trimmed V and J ends, which lost 2 bases and 5 bases, there was a span of 7 bases. Germline V gene sequence: CDR1 SEHNR, CDR2 FQNEAQ (reference sequence). CDR3 bases: TGTGCCAGCAGCTTAAAGGGGGATCAGCCCCAGCATTTT. This encodes CASSLKGDQPQHF. The full variable domain, in which reference TRBV7-9 and TRBJ1-5 provide the parts outside the CDR3, is DTGVSQNPRHKITKRGQNVTFRCDPISEHNRLYWYRQTLGQGPEFLTYFQNEAQLEKSRLLSDRFSAERPKGSFSTLEIQRTEQGDSAMYLCASSLKGDQPQHFGDGTRLSIL.

The chain has TRBV21-1 and TRBJ1-2; TRBD1 reflects the table's D call only, with no check against the DNA. TRBV21-1 is listed as a pseudogene. This CDR3 has 15 amino acids. The CDR3 sequence: CASSKMGRGSYGYTF. The CDR3 DNA sequence: TGTGCCAGCAGCAAGATGGGCAGGGGATCCTATGGCTACACCTTC.

The rearrangement joins TRBV7-8 to TRBJ1-2, with 7 bases fitting TRBD1. This CDR3 region has 12 residues. The germline CDR1 and CDR2 sequences are SGHVS and FQNEAQ. Losses at the gene ends were 4 bases for V and 5 bases for J; bases not matched to a gene: 1. The CDR3 loop is CASSSTGYGYTF. In nucleotides, the CDR3 is TGTGCCAGCAGCTCGACAGGGTATGGCTACACCTTC.

The CDR3 sequence is CASSLPQGPTYEQYF. Here the CDR3 DNA reads TGTGCCAGCAGCTTACCCCAGGGCCCTACCTACGAGCAGTACTTC. The rearrangement uses TRBV7-9 and TRBJ2-7, with D possibly matching TRBD1 (5 bases). V lost 2 bases and J lost 2, with 13 bases in between. CDR1 and CDR2 (germline): SEHNR, FQNEAQ (reference sequence). The CDR3 runs 15 residues.

The chain has TRBV13 and TRBJ2-7, with a possible D match to TRBD1 (6 bases). The germline V gene has CDR1 PRHDT and CDR2 FYEKMQ (reference sequence). The CDR3 loop spans 14 amino acids. The V end lost 6 bases, the J end lost 2 bases, and 14 bases lay between the germline ends. The CDR3 reads CASSAQGYTYEQYF. The DNA of the CDR3 is TGTGCCAGCAGTGCCCAGGGGTACACCTACGAGCAGTACTTC.